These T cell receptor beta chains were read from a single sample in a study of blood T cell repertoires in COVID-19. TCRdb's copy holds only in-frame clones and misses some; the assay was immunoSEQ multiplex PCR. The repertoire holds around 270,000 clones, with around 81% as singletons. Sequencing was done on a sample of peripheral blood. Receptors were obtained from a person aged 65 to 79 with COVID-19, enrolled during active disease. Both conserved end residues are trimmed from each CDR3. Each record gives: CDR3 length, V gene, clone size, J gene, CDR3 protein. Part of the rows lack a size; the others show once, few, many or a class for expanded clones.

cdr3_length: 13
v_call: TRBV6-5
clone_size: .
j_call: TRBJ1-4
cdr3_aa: ASSTGREEIEKLF

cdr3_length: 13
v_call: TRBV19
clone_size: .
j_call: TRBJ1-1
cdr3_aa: ASSDSGTQNTEAF

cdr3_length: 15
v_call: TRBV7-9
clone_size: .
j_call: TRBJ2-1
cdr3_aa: ASSLRRAAGVVNEQF

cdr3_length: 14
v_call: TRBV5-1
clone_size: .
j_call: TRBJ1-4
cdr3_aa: ASSQTPGGTNEKLF

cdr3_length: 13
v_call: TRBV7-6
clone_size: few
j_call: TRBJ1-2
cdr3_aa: ASSATGGAASGYT

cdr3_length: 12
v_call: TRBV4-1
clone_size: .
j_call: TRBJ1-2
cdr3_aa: ASSQNRQNYGYT

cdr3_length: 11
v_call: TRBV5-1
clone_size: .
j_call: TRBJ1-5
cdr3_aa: ASSLERGQPQH

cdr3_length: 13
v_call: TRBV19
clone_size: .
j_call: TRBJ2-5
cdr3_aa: ASSSLTGGFETQY

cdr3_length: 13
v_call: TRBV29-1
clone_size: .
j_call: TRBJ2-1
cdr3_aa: SVPQGLAPVNEQF

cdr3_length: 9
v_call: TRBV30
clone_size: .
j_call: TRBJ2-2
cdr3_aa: ACPTGGELF

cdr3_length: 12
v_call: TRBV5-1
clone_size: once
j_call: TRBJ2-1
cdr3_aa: ASKSGVRYNEQF

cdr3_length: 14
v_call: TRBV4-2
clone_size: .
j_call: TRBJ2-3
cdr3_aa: ASSPAGGAGTDTQY

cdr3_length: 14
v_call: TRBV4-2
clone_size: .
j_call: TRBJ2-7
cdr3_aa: ASSQKLLAGRYEQY

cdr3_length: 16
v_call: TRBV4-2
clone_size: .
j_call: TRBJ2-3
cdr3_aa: ASSQEFTAGGFTDTQY

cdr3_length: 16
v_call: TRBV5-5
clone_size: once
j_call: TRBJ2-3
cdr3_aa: ASSLVSSSRGPGDTQY

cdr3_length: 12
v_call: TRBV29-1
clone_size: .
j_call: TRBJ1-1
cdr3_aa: SVLTVTLNTEAF

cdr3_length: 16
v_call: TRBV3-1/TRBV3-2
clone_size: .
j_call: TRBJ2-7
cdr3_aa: ASSQSSGGEVAQYEQY

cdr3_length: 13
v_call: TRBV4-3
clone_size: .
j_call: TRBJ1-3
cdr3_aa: ASSQFRGGGNTIY

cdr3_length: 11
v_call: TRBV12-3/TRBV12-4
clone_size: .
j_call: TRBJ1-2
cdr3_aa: ASSLNFLDGYT

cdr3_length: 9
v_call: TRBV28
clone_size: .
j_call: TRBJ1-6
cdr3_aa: ASKENSPLH

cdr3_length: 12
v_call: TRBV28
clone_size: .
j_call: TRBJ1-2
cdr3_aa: ASKGQGYNYGYT

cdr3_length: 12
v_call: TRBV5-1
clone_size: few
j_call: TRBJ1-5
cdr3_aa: ASSLEGSNQPQH

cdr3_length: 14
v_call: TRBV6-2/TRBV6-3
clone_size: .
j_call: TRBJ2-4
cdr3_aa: ASSRGQGGTKNIQY

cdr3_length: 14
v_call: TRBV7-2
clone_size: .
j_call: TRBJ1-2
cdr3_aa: ASSLALGQGASGYT

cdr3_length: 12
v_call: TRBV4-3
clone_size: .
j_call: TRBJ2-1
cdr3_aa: ASNLTSGGNEQF

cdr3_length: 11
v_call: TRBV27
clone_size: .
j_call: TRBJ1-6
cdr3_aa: ASRDSRNSPLH

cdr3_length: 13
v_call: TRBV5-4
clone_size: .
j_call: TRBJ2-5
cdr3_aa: ASSETGTKSGTQY

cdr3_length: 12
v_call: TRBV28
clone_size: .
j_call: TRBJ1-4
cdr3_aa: ASSTLSLGEKLF

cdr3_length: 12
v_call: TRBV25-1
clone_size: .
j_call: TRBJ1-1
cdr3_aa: ASRKTGVNTEAF

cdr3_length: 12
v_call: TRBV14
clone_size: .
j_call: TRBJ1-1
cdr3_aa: ASSLWGQGSEAF

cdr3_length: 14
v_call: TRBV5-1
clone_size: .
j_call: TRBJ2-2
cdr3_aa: ASSLPLAGGSGELF

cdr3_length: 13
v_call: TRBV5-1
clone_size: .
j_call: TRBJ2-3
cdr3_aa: ASSLVTGSTDTQY

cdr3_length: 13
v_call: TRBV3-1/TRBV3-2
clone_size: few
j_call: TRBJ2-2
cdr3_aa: ASSQNSRNTGELF

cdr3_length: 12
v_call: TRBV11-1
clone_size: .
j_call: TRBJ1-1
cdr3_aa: ASSVRQWNTEAF

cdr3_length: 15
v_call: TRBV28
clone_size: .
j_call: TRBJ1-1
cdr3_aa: ASSFPRWAGWGTEAF